This TCR beta chain was identified during a study of Ad26.COV2.S vaccination and SARS-CoV-2 variants (dated by TCRdb to the early 2020s). A note on the overall study: Donors in the vaccine arm were drawn from COV1001, a phase I-IIa trial of Ad26.COV2.S in healthy adults that was multicentre, randomized, double-blind and placebo-controlled. Dosing of Ad26.COV2.S was intramuscular, at either 5x10^10 or 1x10^11 viral particles, delivered as one shot or as two shots spaced 56 days apart. TCRbeta repertoire sequencing was used to assess the specificity and breadth of SARS-CoV-2-reactive T cell receptors after Ad26.COV2.S vaccination. The TCR-sequenced set comprised about 32 samples: some 20 Ad26.COV2.S vaccine recipients, 5 placebo recipients and 8 SARS-CoV-2 convalescent individuals. Trial participants were randomized into five groups of five, in which low-dose or high-dose Ad26.COV2.S was given once or twice, or placebo was given on both occasions. Investigators remained blinded to trial group allocation during experiments and outcome assessment. General findings and caveats noted by the study authors: After vaccination, spike-specific CD8+ and CD4+ T cell responses were reported to show substantial breadth. Spike-specific TCR breadth was higher in Ad26.COV2.S recipients than in placebo recipients (P = 0.0014). It was noted by the authors that total T cell responses may have been underestimated by the TCR breadth and depth analyses. The study lacked the statistical power to compare responses across vaccine doses or regimens. Vaccine and placebo recipients had comparable non-spike TCR breadth, which fits with the vaccine containing only spike.

CDR1 is given as LNHDA and CDR2 as SQIVND, both from the germline V gene (reference sequence). The V end loses 4 bases and the J end loses 2 bases, and a stretch of 14 bases separates them. The CDR3 contains 15 residues, cysteine and phenylalanine counted. Just the 45-base CDR3 DNA is kept, in frame starting at base 1. The immunoSEQ Assay was used to sequence TCRbeta CDR3 regions. After extraction, genomic DNA underwent amplification by bias-controlled multiplex PCR, followed by high-throughput sequencing. As for the authors' bioinformatics: To quantify the absolute abundance of each unique TCRbeta CDR3 region, sequences were collapsed and filtered. T cell fraction was estimated by normalization of TCRbeta template counts to usable DNA, with usable DNA being measured through amplification of reference genes present in all nucleated cells. Repertoire TCRs were annotated as SARS-CoV-2-specific by exact matching of V gene, CDR3 amino acid sequence and J gene to a known reactive TCR set. The reference SARS-CoV-2 TCR set came from MIRA and was filtered for enrichment in COVID-19-positive ImmuneCODE repertoires, removing public or cross-reactive TCRs. Based on the MIRA antigens, annotated TCRs were further analysed at the level of specific ORF or position within ORF. Breadth was defined as annotated unique rearrangements over total unique productive rearrangements; depth was the summed frequency of those rearrangements. Two-sided Wilcoxon rank-sum tests were applied when comparing TCR breadth between groups. Sourced from immuneACCESS, this table was stored by TCRdb with only in-frame sequences that have V and J called. A share of the clones is absent; for the studies checked, an unresolved V gene accounts for under half, and the remainder has no known explanation. The D gene and trimming were derived from the DNA, and the V and J assignments and clone size from that table. In this sample the table shows approximately 410,000 clones, around 92% of which occur a single time. The ten largest account for about 1.7% of the sample.

This specimen's treatment or condition label, interpreted: 19 received Ad26.COV2.S at low or high dose, single or two shots; 5 received placebo; per-sample allocation not given. Repertoires of vaccine and placebo recipients were sequenced from samples taken on day 63 after the first injection. Between 29 July and 7 August 2020, Cohort 1b enrolled around 24 adults aged 18-55 years at one site in Boston, USA. As a vaccine, Ad26.COV2.S was a replication-incompetent adenovirus type 26 vector that expressed a prefusion-stabilized SARS-CoV-2 spike protein derived from the original Wuhan strain. For this clone: The clone's antigen remains unknown. Base qualities are missing; no much larger clone stands one base away.

This sequence originates from a person aged 18-60 years who received the Ad26.COV2.S COVID-19 vaccine or a placebo. The chain is encoded by TRBV19 joined to TRBJ1-1; tentative D gene TRBD1, with 5 bases matching. This specimen was peripheral blood, taken in a trial of Ad26.COV2.S vaccine versus placebo. The CDR3 loop reads CASSTRRGINTEAFF. The nucleotides read TGTGCCAGTAGTACTCGGAGGGGAATCAACACTGAAGCTTTCTTT.